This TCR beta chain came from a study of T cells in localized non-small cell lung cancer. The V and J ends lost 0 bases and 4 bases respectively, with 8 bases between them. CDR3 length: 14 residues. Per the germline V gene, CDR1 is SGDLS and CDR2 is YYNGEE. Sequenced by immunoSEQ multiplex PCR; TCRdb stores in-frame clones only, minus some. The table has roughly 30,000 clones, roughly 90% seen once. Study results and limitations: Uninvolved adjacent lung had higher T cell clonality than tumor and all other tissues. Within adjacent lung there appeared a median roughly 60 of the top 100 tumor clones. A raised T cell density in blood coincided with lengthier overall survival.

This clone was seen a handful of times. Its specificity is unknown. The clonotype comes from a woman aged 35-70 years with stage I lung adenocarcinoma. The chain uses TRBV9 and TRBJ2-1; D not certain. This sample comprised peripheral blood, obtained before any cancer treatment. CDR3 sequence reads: CASSVEGPYNEQFF. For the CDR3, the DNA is TGTGCCAGCAGCGTAGAAGGACCGTACAATGAGCAGTTCTTC.